This is a list of T cell receptor beta chains from one sample in a study of T-cell reconstitution after alpha-beta-depleted transplantation in children. TCRdb used MiXCR to reprocess the PCR reads, holding one entry per CDR3 protein. The sample has roughly 340,000 distinct CDR3 sequences; about a sixth are singletons. The input for sequencing was PBMCs, mostly from graft donor cells, taken 360 days after TCRalphabeta/CD19-depleted stem cell transplant. These receptors were collected from a male patient aged 2-15 years who had a stem cell transplant for acute lymphoblastic leukemia, so the T cells may come from the graft donor. Both conserved end residues are part of each CDR3. The D gene is left open where the match is weak. Clone size is not always given. Where it is, it says once, few, many or a class for expanded clones.

many,TRBJ2-2,TRBV12-3/TRBV12-4,-,TGTGCCAGCAGACGGACGAACACCGGGGAGCTGTTTTTT,CASRRTNTGELFF
few,TRBJ2-5,TRBV29-1,-,TGCAGCGTTGCAGGAGCCTACTTAGAGACCCAGTACTTC,CSVAGAYLETQYF
-,TRBJ2-3,TRBV12-3/TRBV12-4,TRBD1,TGTGCCAGCAGTTTCCCGATAGGGACAGATAATACAGATACGCAGTATTTT,CASSFPIGTDNTDTQYF
few,TRBJ2-7,TRBV5-5,-,TGTGCCAGCTGCCCCGGGACCGGGAGCTACGAGCAGTACTTC,CASCPGTGSYEQYF
few,TRBJ1-2,TRBV30,-,TGTGCCTGGAGGGGGGGCCCCAACTATGGCTACACCTTC,CAWRGGPNYGYTF
few,TRBJ2-5,TRBV5-5,TRBD1,TGTGCCAGCAGCTTGAGTGGGACAGCCATCCCGCAAGAGACCCAGTACTTC,CASSLSGTAIPQETQYF
few,TRBJ2-5,TRBV7-3,TRBD2,TGTGCCAGCAGCCCCGGGACTAGCGGTCTTTTACAAGAGACCCAGTACTTC,CASSPGTSGLLQETQYF
many,TRBJ2-2,TRBV7-9,-,TGTGCCAGCAGCCGGAGAGGGCCCGCATACACCGGGGAGCTGTTTTTT,CASSRRGPAYTGELFF
-,TRBJ2-2,TRBV2,TRBD2,TGTGCCTGCAGGCCGGGACTAGCGGGAGTCGGGAACACCGGGGAGCTGTTTTTT,CACRPGLAGVGNTGELFF
-,TRBJ2-3,TRBV20-1,-,TGCAGTGCAGAACTAGCATTGGGAAATACGCAGTATTTT,CSAELALGNTQYF
many,TRBJ2-1,TRBV12-3/TRBV12-4,-,TGTGCCAGCAGTCCTACGGGGAGCGGAACTCACAATGAGCAGTTCTTC,CASSPTGSGTHNEQFF
-,TRBJ2-1,TRBV18,TRBD2,TGTGCCAGCTCACCGGCACCATCAGGTAGCGGGACATACAATGAGCAGTTCTTC,CASSPAPSGSGTYNEQFF
few,TRBJ1-2,TRBV12-3/TRBV12-4,-,TGTGCCAGCAGTCTTAGGGCCGCTAGGGAGGTCTATGGCTACACCTTC,CASSLRAAREVYGYTF
-,TRBJ2-1,TRBV19,-,TGTGCCAGTAAACCGGATGGGACCCTGAGCTCCTACAATGAGCAGTTCTTC,CASKPDGTLSSYNEQFF
few,TRBJ2-3,TRBV10-2,-,TGCGCCAGCAGTGTTGGCTATAAGGACACAGATACGCAGTATTTT,CASSVGYKDTDTQYF
few,TRBJ1-6,TRBV5-1,TRBD1,TGCGCCAGCAGCGTCGGGACAGGGGGCAAGTCACCCCTCCACTTT,CASSVGTGGKSPLHF
-,TRBJ1-3,TRBV4-1,-,TGCGTCAGCAGCCAAGAATGGCCGGGACCTCTTGAGAGGGCCATATATTTT,CVSSQEWPGPLERAIYF
-,TRBJ2-7,TRBV6-5,TRBD2,TGTGCCAGCAGTTTAGCGGGATTCTCCTACGAGCAGTACTTC,CASSLAGFSYEQYF